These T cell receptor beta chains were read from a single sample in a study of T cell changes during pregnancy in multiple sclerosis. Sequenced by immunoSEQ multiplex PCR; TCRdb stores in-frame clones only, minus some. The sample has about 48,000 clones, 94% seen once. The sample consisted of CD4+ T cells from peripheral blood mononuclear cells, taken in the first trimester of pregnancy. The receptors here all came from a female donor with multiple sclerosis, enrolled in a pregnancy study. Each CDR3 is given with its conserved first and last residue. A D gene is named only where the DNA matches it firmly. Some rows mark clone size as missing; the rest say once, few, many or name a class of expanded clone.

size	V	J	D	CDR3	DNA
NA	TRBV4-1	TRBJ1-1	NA	CASRQGAMNTEAFF	TGCGCCAGCAGACAGGGAGCTATGAACACTGAAGCTTTCTTT
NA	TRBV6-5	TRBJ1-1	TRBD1	CASSYSTGGSTEAFF	TGTGCCAGCAGTTACTCGACAGGGGGGTCGACTGAAGCTTTCTTT
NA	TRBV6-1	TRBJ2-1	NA	CASSVPGYNEQFF	TGTGCCAGCAGTGTCCCGGGGTACAATGAGCAGTTCTTC
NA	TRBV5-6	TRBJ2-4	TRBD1	CASSLQGAIQYF	TGTGCCAGCAGCTTACAGGGGGCCATTCAGTACTTC
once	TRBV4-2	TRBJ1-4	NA	CASSQSDPGATNEKLFF	TGTGCCAGCAGCCAAAGCGACCCGGGTGCAACTAATGAAAAACTGTTTTTT
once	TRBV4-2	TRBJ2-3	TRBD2	CASSRGEGGAGANPDDTQYF	TGTGCCAGCAGCCGCGGAGAGGGTGGAGCGGGGGCCAACCCAGACGATACGCAGTATTTT
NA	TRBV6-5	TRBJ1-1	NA	CASSRGALGTEAFF	TGTGCCAGCAGCCGGGGGGCTCTGGGGACTGAAGCTTTCTTT
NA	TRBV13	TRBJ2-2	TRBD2	CASSLRSGGSNTGELFF	TGTGCCAGCAGCTTAAGAAGCGGGGGTTCAAACACCGGGGAGCTGTTTTTT
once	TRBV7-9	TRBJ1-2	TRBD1	CASSLGQGAANYGYTF	TGTGCCAGCAGCTTAGGGCAGGGGGCTGCTAACTATGGCTACACCTTC
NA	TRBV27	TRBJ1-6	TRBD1	CASRGAGGLNSPLHF	TGTGCCAGCAGAGGTGCAGGGGGCCTTAATTCACCCCTCCACTTT
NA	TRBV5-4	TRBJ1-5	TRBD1	CASSLGGTGGSQPQHF	TGTGCCAGCAGCTTGGGAGGGACAGGGGGGAGTCAGCCCCAGCATTTT
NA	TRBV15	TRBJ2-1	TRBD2	CATSRVRGGWYNEQFF	TGTGCCACCAGCAGAGTCCGGGGGGGGTGGTACAATGAGCAGTTCTTC
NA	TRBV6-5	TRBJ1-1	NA	CASSYRQRQGGAFF	TGTGCCAGCAGTTACAGGCAGAGGCAAGGGGGAGCTTTCTTT
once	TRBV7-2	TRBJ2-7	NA	CASSDLGDWSSYEQYF	TGTGCCAGCAGCGACTTGGGGGACTGGAGCTCCTACGAGCAGTACTTC
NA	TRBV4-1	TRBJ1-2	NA	CASSQSGFSYGYTF	TGCGCCAGCAGCCAGTCAGGGTTTAGCTATGGCTACACCTTC
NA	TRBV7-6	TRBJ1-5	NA	CASSLVGGQPQHF	TGTGCCAGCAGCTTAGTAGGGGGTCAGCCCCAGCATTTT
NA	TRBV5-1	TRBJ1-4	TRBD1	CASSPPGQENEKLFF	TGCGCCAGCAGCCCCCCGGGACAGGAGAATGAAAAACTGTTTTTT
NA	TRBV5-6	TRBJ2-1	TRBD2	CASSLLAGGFYNEQFF	TGTGCCAGCAGCTTGTTGGCGGGGGGGTTCTACAATGAGCAGTTCTTC
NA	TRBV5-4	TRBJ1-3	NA	CASSLQGIAGNTIYF	TGTGCCAGCAGTCTACAGGGTATCGCTGGAAACACCATATATTTT
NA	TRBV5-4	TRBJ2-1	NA	CASSGSSYNEQFF	TGTGCCAGCAGCGGTAGCTCCTACAATGAGCAGTTCTTC
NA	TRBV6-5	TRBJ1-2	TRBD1	CASRKGTGYGYTF	TGTGCCAGCAGAAAAGGGACAGGGTATGGCTACACCTTC
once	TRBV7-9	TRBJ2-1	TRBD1	CASSLAGTAGMDEQFF	TGTGCCAGCAGCTTAGCCGGGACAGCCGGTATGGATGAGCAGTTCTTC
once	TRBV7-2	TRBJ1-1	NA	CASSSRQALNTEAFF	TGTGCCAGCAGCTCCCGACAGGCTTTGAACACTGAAGCTTTCTTT
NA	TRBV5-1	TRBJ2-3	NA	CASHEGADTQYF	TGCGCCAGCCACGAGGGGGCAGATACGCAGTATTTT
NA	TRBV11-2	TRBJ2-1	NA	CASRSFRGGSYNEQFF	TGTGCCAGCAGATCGTTCCGGGGTGGCTCCTACAATGAGCAGTTCTTC
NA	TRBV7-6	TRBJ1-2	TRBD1	CASSFGQGNYGYTF	TGTGCCAGCAGCTTTGGACAGGGGAACTATGGCTACACCTTC
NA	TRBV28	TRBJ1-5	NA	CAIKGEGAWHF	TGTGCCATTAAGGGGGAAGGGGCTTGGCATTTT
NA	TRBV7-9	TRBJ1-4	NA	CASSADRGAGEKLFF	TGTGCCAGCAGCGCAGATCGGGGGGCTGGGGAAAAACTGTTTTTT
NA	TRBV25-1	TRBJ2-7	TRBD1	CASSGFGQDLYEQYF	TGTGCCAGCAGTGGGTTCGGACAGGACCTCTACGAGCAGTACTTC
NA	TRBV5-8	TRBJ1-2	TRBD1	CASSQQGEKSVVNYGYTF	TGTGCCAGCAGTCAGCAGGGGGAGAAGAGCGTGGTTAACTATGGCTACACCTTC
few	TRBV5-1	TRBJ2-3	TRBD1	CASSLLQGAIDTQYF	TGCGCCAGCAGCTTATTACAGGGGGCGATCGATACGCAGTATTTT
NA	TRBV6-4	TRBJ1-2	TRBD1	CASRPTGGTYGYTF	TGTGCCAGCAGACCCACAGGGGGGACATATGGCTACACCTTC